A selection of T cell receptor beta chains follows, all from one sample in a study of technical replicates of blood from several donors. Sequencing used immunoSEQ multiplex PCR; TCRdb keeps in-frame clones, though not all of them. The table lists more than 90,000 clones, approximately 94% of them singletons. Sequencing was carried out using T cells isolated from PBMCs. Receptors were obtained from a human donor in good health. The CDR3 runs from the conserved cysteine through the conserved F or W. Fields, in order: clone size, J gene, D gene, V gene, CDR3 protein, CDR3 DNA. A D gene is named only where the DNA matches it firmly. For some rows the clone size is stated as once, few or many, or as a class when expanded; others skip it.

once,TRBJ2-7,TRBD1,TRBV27,CASSLDRGSYEQYF,TGTGCCAGCAGTTTGGACAGGGGCTCCTACGAGCAGTACTTC
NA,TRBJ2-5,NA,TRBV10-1,CASSDSRGTGETQYF,TGCGCCAGCAGTGATTCGAGGGGGACCGGAGAGACCCAGTACTTC
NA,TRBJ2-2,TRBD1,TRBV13,CASSQDRVTGELFF,TGTGCCAGCAGCCAAGACAGGGTAACCGGGGAGCTGTTTTTT
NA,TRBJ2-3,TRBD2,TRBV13,CASSRLGLAGGDTQYF,TGTGCCAGCAGCCGACTAGGACTAGCGGGAGGGGATACGCAGTATTTT
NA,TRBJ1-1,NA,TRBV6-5,CASTLSGRSEAFF,TGTGCCAGCACCTTATCTGGGAGGAGTGAAGCTTTCTTT
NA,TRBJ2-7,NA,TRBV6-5,CASSPNRKPPYEQYF,TGTGCCAGCAGCCCTAACAGGAAACCCCCCTACGAGCAGTACTTC
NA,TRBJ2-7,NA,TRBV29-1,CSVGPGVSYEQYF,TGCAGCGTTGGGCCCGGGGTCTCCTACGAGCAGTACTTC
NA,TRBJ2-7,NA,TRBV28,CASSLGNRGEQYF,TGTGCCAGCAGTTTAGGGAATAGGGGCGAGCAGTACTTC
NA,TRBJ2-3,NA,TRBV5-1,CASSPLLDFAGRRDTQYF,TGCGCCAGCAGCCCCTTGCTTGACTTCGCGGGACGGCGGGATACGCAGTATTTT
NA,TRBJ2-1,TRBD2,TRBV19,CATRGTSGVRNEQFF,TGTGCCACGCGAGGGACTAGCGGTGTGCGCAATGAGCAGTTCTTC